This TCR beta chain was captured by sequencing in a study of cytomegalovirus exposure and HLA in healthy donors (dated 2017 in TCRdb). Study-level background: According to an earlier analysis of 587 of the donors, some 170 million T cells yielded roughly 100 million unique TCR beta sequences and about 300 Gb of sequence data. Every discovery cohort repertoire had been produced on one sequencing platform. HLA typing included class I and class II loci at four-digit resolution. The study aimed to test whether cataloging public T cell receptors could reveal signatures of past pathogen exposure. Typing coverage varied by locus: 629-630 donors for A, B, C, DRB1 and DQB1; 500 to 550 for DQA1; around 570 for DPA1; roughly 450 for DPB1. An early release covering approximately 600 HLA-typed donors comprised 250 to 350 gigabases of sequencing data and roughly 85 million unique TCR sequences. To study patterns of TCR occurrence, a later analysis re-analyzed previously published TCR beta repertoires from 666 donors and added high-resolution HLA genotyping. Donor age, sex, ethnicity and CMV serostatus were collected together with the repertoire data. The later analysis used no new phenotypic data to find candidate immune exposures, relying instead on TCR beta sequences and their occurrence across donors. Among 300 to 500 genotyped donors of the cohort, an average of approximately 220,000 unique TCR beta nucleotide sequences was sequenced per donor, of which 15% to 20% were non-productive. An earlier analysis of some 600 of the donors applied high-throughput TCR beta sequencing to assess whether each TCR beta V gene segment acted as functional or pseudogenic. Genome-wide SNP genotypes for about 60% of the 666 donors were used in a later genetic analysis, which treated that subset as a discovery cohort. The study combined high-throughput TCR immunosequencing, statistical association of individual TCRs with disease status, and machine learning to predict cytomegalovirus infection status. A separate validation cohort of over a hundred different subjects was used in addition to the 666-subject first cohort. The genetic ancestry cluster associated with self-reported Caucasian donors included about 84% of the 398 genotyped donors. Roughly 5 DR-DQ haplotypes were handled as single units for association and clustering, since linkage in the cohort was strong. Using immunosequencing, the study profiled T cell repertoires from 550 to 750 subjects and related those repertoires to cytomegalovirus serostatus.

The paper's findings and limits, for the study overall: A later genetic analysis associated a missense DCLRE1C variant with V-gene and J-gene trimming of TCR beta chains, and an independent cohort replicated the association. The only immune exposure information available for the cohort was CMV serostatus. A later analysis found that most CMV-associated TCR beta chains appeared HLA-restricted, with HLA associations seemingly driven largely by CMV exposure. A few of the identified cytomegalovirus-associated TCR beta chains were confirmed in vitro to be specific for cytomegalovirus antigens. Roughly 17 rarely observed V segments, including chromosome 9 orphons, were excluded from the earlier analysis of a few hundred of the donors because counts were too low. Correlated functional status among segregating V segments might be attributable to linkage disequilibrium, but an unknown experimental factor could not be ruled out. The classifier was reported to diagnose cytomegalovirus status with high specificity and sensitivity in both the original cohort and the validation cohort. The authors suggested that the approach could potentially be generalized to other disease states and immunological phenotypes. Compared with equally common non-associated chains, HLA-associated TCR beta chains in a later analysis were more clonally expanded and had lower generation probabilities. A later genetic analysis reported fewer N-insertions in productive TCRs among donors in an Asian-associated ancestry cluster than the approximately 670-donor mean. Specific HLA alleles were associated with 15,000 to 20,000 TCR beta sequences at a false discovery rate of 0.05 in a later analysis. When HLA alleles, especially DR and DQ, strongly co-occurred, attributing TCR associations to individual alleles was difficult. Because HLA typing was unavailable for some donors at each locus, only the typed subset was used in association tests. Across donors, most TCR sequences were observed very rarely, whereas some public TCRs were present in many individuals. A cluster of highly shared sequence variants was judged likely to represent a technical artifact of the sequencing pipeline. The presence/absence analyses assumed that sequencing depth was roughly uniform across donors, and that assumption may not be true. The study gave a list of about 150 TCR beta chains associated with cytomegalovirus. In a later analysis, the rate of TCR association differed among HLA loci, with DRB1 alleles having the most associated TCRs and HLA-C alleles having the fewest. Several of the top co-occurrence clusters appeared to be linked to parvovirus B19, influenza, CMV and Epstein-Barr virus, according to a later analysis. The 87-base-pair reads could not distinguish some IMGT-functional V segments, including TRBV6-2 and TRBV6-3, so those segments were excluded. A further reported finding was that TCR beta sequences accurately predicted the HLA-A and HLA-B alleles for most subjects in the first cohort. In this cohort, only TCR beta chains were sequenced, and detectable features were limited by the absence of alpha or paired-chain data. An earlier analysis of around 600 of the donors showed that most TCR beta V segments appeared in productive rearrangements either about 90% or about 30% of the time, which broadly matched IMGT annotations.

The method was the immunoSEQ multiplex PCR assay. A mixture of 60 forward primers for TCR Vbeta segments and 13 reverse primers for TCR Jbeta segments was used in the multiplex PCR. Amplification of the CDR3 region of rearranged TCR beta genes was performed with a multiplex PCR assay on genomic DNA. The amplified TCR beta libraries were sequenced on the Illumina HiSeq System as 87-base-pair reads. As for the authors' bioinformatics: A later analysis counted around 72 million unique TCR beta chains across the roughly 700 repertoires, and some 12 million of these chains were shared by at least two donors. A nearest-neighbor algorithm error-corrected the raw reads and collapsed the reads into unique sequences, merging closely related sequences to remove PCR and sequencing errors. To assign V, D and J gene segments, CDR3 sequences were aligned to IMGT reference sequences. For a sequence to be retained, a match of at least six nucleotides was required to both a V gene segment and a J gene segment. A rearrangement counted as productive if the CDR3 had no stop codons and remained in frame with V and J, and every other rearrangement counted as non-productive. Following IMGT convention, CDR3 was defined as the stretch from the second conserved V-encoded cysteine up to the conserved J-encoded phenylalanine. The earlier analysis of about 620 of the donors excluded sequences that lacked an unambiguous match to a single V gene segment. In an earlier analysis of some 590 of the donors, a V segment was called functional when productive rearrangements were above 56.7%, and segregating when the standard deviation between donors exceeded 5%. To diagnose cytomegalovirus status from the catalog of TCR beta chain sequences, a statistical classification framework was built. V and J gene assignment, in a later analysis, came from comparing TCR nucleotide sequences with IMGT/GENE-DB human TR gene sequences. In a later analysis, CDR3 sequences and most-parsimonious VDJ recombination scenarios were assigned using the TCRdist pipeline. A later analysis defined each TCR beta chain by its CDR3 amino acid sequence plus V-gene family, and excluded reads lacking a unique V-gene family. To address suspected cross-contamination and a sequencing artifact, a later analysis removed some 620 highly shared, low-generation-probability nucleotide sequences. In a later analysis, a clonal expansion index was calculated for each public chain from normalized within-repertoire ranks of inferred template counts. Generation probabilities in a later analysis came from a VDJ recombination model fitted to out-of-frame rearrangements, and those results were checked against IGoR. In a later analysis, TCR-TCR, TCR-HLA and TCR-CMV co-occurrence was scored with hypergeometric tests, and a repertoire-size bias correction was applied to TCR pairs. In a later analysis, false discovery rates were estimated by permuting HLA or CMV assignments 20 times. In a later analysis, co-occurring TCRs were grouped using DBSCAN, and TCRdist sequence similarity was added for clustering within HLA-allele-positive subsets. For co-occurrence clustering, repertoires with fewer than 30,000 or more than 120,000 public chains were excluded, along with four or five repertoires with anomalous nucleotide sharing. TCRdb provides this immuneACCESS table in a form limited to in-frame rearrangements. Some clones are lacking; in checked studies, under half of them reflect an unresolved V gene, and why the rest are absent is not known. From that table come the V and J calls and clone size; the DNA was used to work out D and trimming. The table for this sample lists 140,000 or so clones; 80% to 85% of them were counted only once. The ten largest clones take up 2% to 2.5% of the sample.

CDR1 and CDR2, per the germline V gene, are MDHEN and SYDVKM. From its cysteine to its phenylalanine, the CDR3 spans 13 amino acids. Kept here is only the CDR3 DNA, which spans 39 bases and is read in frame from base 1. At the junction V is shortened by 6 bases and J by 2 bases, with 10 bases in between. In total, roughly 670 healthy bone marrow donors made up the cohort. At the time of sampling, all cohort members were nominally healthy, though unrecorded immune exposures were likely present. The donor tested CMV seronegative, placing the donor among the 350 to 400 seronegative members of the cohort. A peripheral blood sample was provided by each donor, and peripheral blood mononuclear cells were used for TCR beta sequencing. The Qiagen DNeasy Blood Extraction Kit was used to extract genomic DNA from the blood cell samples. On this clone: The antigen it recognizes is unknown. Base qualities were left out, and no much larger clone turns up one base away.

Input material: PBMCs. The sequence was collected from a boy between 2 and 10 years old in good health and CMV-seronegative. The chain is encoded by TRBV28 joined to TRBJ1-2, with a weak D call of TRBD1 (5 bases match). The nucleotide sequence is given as TGTGCCAGCAGGCCTACAGGAAACTATGGCTACACCTTC. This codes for CASRPTGNYGYTF.